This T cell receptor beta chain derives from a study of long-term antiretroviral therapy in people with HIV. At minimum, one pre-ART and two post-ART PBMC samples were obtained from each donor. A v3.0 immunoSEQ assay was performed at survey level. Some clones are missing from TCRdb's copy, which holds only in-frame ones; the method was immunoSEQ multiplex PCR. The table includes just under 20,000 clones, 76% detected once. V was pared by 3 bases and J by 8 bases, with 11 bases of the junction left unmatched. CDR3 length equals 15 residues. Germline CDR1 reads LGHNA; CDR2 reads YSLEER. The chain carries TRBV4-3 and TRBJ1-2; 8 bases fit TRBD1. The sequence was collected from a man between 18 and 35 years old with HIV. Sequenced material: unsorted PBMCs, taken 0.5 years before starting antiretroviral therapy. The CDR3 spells CASSQDRTGIGGYTF. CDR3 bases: TGCGCCAGCAGCCAGGACCGGACAGGGATTGGGGGCTACACCTTC.